Below are 19 T cell receptor beta chains sequenced from a single sample in a study of blood T cell repertoires in COVID-19 (dated by TCRdb to about 2020). Library preparation used the immunoSEQ multiplex PCR assay. TCRdb took this table from immuneACCESS and kept in-frame rearrangements with V and J called. Such tables lack part of the clones; where checked against another copy, unresolved V genes explain under half of the gap, and the rest is unexplained. A total of about 150,000 clones appear in this sample, about 85% of them only once. The top ten clones comprise about 0.63% of the sample. Sequenced material: peripheral blood. The receptors here all came from a man in his sixties with COVID-19, enrolled during active disease.

The genes are TRBV5-1 and TRBJ2-1, with 7 bases aligning to TRBD2. CDR3 length: 18 residues. The germline gives CDR1 SGHRS, CDR2 YFSETQ. J lost 5 bases, V lost 4 bases, and 18 bases had no gene match. CDR3 protein: CASSKEGSSGPWNNEQFF. DNA of the CDR3: TGCGCCAGCAGCAAGGAGGGGTCTAGCGGTCCCTGGAACAATGAGCAGTTCTTC.

The chain uses TRBV4-3 and TRBJ1-6; the D is unclear. Trimming took 4 bases from V and 8 from J, leaving 15 bases between them. CDR3 length: 15 residues. Germline V lookup: CDR1 LGHNA, CDR2 YSLEER. The CDR3 DNA is TGCGCCAGCAGCCCTCAGGAACAGTCTTATTCACCCCTCCACTTT. This codes for CASSPQEQSYSPLHF.

The chain has TRBV6-5 and TRBJ1-2; D perhaps matches TRBD1 (6 bases). The CDR3 runs 15 residues. V was cut by 5 bases and J by 8 bases, with 21 bases left in between. Germline V CDR1 and CDR2: MNHEY, SVGAGI. The CDR3 spells CASSQGPNPLRGYTF. The CDR3 coding sequence is TGTGCCAGCAGTCAGGGGCCCAACCCCCTGCGGGGCTACACCTTC.

This clone appeared once. CDR3 sequence: CAISEGAGLNTGELFF. Written as DNA, the CDR3 is TGTGCCATCAGTGAGGGAGCGGGGCTGAACACCGGGGAGCTGTTTTTT. The chain recombines TRBV10-3 with TRBJ2-2; 7 positions match TRBD2. V shed 2 bases, J shed 1 base, and the junction held 4 bases outside the gene matches. In germline, CDR1 is ENHRY, CDR2 SYGVKD. The CDR3 length is 16 residues.

The gene calls are TRBV24-1 and TRBJ2-3; D gene unclear. Trimming removed 3 bases at V and 0 bases at J, with 18 bases between. Germline V CDR1 and CDR2: KGHDR, SFDVKD. CDR3 length equals 18 residues. CDR3 sequence (DNA): TGTGCCACCAGTGATCCCCCAGGTCGGCCTACTAGCACAGATACGCAGTATTTT. It encodes CATSDPPGRPTSTDTQYF.

The chain joins TRBV13 to TRBJ1-1, with 7 bases aligning to TRBD1. The ends lost 1 base at V and 3 bases at J; junction bases unmatched: 8. The CDR3 runs 16 residues. The germline V gene has CDR1 PRHDT and CDR2 FYEKMQ (reference sequence). In DNA form, the CDR3 reads TGTGCCAGCAGCTTAGAGACAGGGAGTAAATACACTGAAGCTTTCTTT. Protein: CASSLETGSKYTEAFF.

The chain is built from TRBV24-1 and TRBJ1-5; TRBD1 might be the D (6 bases). The V gene's germline CDR1 is KGHDR and CDR2 SFDVKD. This CDR3 spans 15 amino acids. Trimming stripped 4 bases from V and 11 bases from J, with 20 bases between. The CDR3 loop is CATSERGGGSETQHF. The CDR3 DNA follows: TGTGCCACCAGTGAAAGGGGCGGGGGCTCAGAGACCCAGCATTTT.

The chain is built from TRBV6-1 and TRBJ1-1; a weak D match, TRBD1 (6 bases). In germline, CDR1 is MNHNS, CDR2 SASEGT. This CDR3 region has 14 residues. V lost 2 bases and J lost 4, with 11 bases in between. The DNA for the CDR3 is TGTGCCAGCAGTGAAAGTGGGGGCCTCACTGAAGCTTTCTTT. Protein sequence: CASSESGGLTEAFF.

The chain joins TRBV6-5 to TRBJ1-6, with D unclear. The CDR3 runs to 14 residues. Trimming took off 7 bases at V and 0 bases at J, with 7 bases between the two ends. In germline, CDR1 is MNHEY, CDR2 SVGAGI. The CDR3 region is CASTGSSYNSPLHF. The CDR3 DNA reads as TGTGCCAGCACTGGGAGCTCCTATAATTCACCCCTCCACTTT.

The chain carries TRBV9 and TRBJ2-1, with 13 bases matching TRBD2. The CDR3 contains 16 residues. V gave up 5 bases and J gave up 7 bases; unmatched junction bases: 9. Germline V gene lookup returns CDR1 SGDLS and CDR2 YYNGEE. The CDR3 loop reads CASRGPGLAGRNEQFF. CDR3 nucleotide sequence: TGTGCCAGCAGAGGCCCGGGACTAGCGGGGAGGAATGAGCAGTTCTTC.

In regard to this clone: Other DNA sequences in this specimen translate into the identical CDR3. The rearrangement joins TRBV28 to TRBJ1-5; D may be TRBD1 (5 bases). V was pared by 5 bases and J by 3 bases, with 14 bases between. The CDR3 runs 15 residues. Looked up from germline, CDR1 is MDHEN and CDR2 is SYDVKM. The chain's CDR3 is CASSLTGGLNQPQHF. CDR3 coding DNA: TGTGCCAGCAGTCTTACCGGGGGTCTCAATCAGCCCCAGCATTTT.

Remarks on this clone: The junction departs from the called germline gene at one end, perhaps through a read error. V and J are TRBV10-3 and TRBJ1-2; D gene uncertain. The CDR3 runs to 10 residues. The germline gives CDR1 ENHRY, CDR2 SYGVKD. CDR3 loop: CAISQEEGPF. The CDR3 region has the DNA TGTGCCATCAGTCAGGAGGAGGGTCCCTTC.

The V and J genes are TRBV6-6 and TRBJ2-2; TRBD2 matches at 11 bases. CDR3 length: 16 residues. Germline V gives CDR1 MNHNY, CDR2 SVGAGI (reference sequence). Germline trimming cut 5 bases from V and 8 bases from J; bases unmatched to any gene: 10. Here the CDR3 DNA reads TGTGCCAGCAGTCAAGGACTAGCGGGCCCTAAGGGGGAGCTGTTTTTT. Translated, it gives CASSQGLAGPKGELFF.

The V gene is TRBV6-2 or TRBV6-3, the J gene TRBJ2-7; TRBD2 agrees at 11 bases. This CDR3 has 18 residues. CDR1 and CDR2 (germline): MNHEY, SVGEGT. J gave up 3 bases and V 2 bases, and 12 bases lay outside the gene matches. This CDR3 is CASSYPPLSSGRYYEQYF. The CDR3 DNA follows: TGTGCCAGCAGTTACCCTCCCCTATCTAGCGGGAGGTACTACGAGCAGTACTTC.

The chain has TRBV4-1 and TRBJ2-7, with D perhaps matching TRBD1 (6 bases). The CDR3 consists of 15 residues. Germline V lookup: CDR1 MGHRA, CDR2 YSYEKL. Deletions cut 2 bases from V and 0 bases from J, with 11 bases between. As DNA, the CDR3 is TGCGCCAGCAGCCAAACAGGGAAGAGCTCCTACGAGCAGTACTTC. This gives the protein CASSQTGKSSYEQYF.

The chain combines TRBV19 with TRBJ2-7, with D perhaps TRBD2 (7 bases). The CDR3 consists of 16 residues. The ends were cut back, 4 bases at V and 2 bases at J, with 18 bases in the middle. CDR1 is LNHDA, CDR2 SQIVND, per germline (reference sequence). The CDR3 DNA reads TGTGCCAGTAGTAAACCATTAAGGGGGGGAACCTACGAGCAGTACTTC. It codes for CASSKPLRGGTYEQYF.

The CDR3 coding sequence is TGTGCCAGCAGTTTACCCCTAGCGGGGTACAATGAGCAGTTCTTC. Translated, it gives CASSLPLAGYNEQFF. The chain joins TRBV27 to TRBJ2-1; 9 positions match TRBD2. Germline V gene data show CDR1 as MNHEY and CDR2 as SMNVEV (reference sequence). The CDR3 runs to 15 residues. V lost 2 bases to trimming and J lost 4 bases; unmatched junction nucleotides: 3.

The chain links TRBV30 to TRBJ2-1; 14 bases line up with TRBD2. The ends lost 6 bases at V and 0 bases at J; junction bases unmatched: 1. The germline V gene has CDR1 GTSNPN and CDR2 SVGIG (reference sequence). CDR3 size: 15 residues. CDR3 sequence (DNA): TGTGCCTGTGGGACTAGCGGGAGCTCCTACAATGAGCAGTTCTTC. Amino acids: CACGTSGSSYNEQFF.

This clone appeared a single time. V is TRBV18 and J is TRBJ2-1, with D tentatively TRBD2 (6 bases). Trimming pared 1 base from V and 3 bases from J, leaving 13 bases between. This CDR3 region has 16 residues. In germline, CDR1 is KGHSH, CDR2 LQKENI. This CDR3 reads CASSPRGLGVYNEQFF. As DNA, the CDR3 is TGTGCCAGCTCACCACGGGGACTGGGGGTCTACAATGAGCAGTTCTTC.